The 15 T cell receptor beta chains listed next were all sequenced from one sample in a study of cytomegalovirus exposure and HLA in healthy donors. Clones were read by immunoSEQ multiplex PCR, and TCRdb kept only the in-frame ones, dropping some. The sample records fewer than 350,000 clones, around 87% being singletons. Material: PBMCs. These receptors all stem from a woman younger than 30 in good health and CMV-seronegative.

This clone was seen only a few times. The genes are TRBV7-2 and TRBJ1-5; perhaps TRBD1 as D (5 bases). Trimming pared 8 bases from V and 1 base from J, leaving 9 bases between. This CDR3 spans 13 amino acids. Germline values: CDR1 SGHTA, CDR2 FQGNSA. In DNA form, the CDR3 reads TGTGCCAGCGGGGCCTCAAGCAATCAGCCCCAGCATTTT. Its translation: CASGASSNQPQHF.

The chain recombines TRBV6-1 with TRBJ2-7; 8 positions agree with TRBD1. CDR3 length equals 14 residues. V lost 11 bases to trimming and J lost 2 bases; unmatched junction nucleotides: 11. Germline V CDR1 and CDR2: MNHNS, SASEGT. CDR3 loop: CACTQDRVAYEQYF. The DNA for the CDR3 is TGTGCCTGCACTCAGGACAGGGTGGCCTACGAGCAGTACTTC.

The chain employs TRBV6-1 and TRBJ1-5, with TRBD1 matching 12 bases. With V trimmed by 0 bases and J by 6 bases, 6 bases remained unmatched. This CDR3 has 17 residues. Germline assignment: CDR1 MNHNS and CDR2 SASEGT. CDR3 DNA: TGTGCCAGCAGTGAAGCCATCGGGACAGGGGGCCGTCAGCCCCAGCATTTT. Translating it yields CASSEAIGTGGRQPQHF.

V gene TRBV28 combines with J gene TRBJ2-5, with a tentative D call TRBD1 (6 bases). Trimming took 6 bases from V and 3 from J, leaving 11 bases between them. The CDR3 is 13 residues long. Germline V CDR1 and CDR2: MDHEN, SYDVKM. CDR3 bases: TGTGCCAGCAGGGGGGCGGTTAAAGAGACCCAGTACTTC. This translates into CASRGAVKETQYF.

The chain has TRBV11-3 and TRBJ1-6; D perhaps matches TRBD1 (5 bases). From germline, CDR1 is SGHNT and CDR2 YENEEA. V dropped 4 bases and J dropped 6 bases, with 10 bases sitting between them. This CDR3 has 14 residues. CDR3 bases: TGTGCCAGCAGCTCAGGGTTGCCTAATTCACCCCTCCACTTT. Translated, it gives CASSSGLPNSPLHF.

The chain uses TRBV25-1 and TRBJ1-3, with unresolved D. This CDR3 contains 16 residues. CDR1 and CDR2 from the germline V gene are MGHDK and SYGVNS. Deletions cut 3 bases from V and 0 bases from J, with 12 bases between. The chain's CDR3 is CASSESVGSSGNTIYF. The CDR3 DNA reads as TGTGCCAGCAGTGAGAGCGTAGGAAGCTCTGGAAACACCATATATTTT.

The chain links TRBV13 to TRBJ2-7; 15 nucleotides line up with TRBD2. CDR3 length: 18 residues. V shed 5 bases, J shed 4 bases, and the junction held 12 bases outside the gene matches. Germline V gene data show CDR1 as PRHDT and CDR2 as FYEKMQ (reference sequence). The CDR3 nucleotides are TGTGCCAGCAGCCCGGGACTAGCGGGAGGTGGCTGGGCGTACGAGCAGTACTTC. Translating it yields CASSPGLAGGGWAYEQYF.

This chain uses TRBV28 with TRBJ2-1; TRBD2 matches 8 bases. V shed 2 bases, J shed 6 bases, and the junction held 6 bases outside the gene matches. Per germline, CDR1 MDHEN and CDR2 SYDVKM. The length of the CDR3 is 15 residues. The CDR3 is CASSLLTGGPNEQFF. The CDR3 DNA sequence: TGTGCCAGCAGTTTACTAACGGGAGGGCCCAATGAGCAGTTCTTC.

The V gene is TRBV27, the J gene TRBJ1-1, with D unclear. CDR3 length: 13 residues. V dropped 3 bases and J dropped 2 bases, with 7 bases sitting between them. Germline V lookup: CDR1 MNHEY, CDR2 SMNVEV (reference sequence). For the CDR3, the DNA is TGTGCCAGCAGTTTCGGGAAAAACACTGAAGCTTTCTTT. Protein: CASSFGKNTEAFF.

The rearrangement uses TRBV28 and TRBJ2-3, with TRBD1 matching 7 bases. V lost 10 bases and J lost 2; bases outside the gene matches: 6. In germline, CDR1 is MDHEN, CDR2 SYDVKM. The CDR3 sequence is 13 residues long. This chain's CDR3 is CATLGTATDTQYF. The CDR3 coding sequence is TGTGCCACCCTAGGGACAGCCACAGATACGCAGTATTTT.

The rearrangement links TRBV6-6 to TRBJ2-7; 11 bases agree with TRBD2. The germline CDR1 and CDR2 sequences are MNHNY and SVGAGI (reference sequence). The junction had 13 bases not matched to a gene; V was cut back by 6 bases and J by 6 bases. The CDR3 length is 16 residues. As DNA, the CDR3 is TGTGCCAGCAGCCCCCCCGGGACTAGCGGATCGAGCGAGCAGTACTTC. It encodes CASSPPGTSGSSEQYF.

The J gene is TRBJ2-7, the V gene TRBV18, with TRBD2 matching over 7 bases. Germline V gene lookup returns CDR1 KGHSH and CDR2 LQKENI. The V and J ends lost 0 bases and 6 bases, in that order; junction bases with no gene match: 11. The CDR3 length is 16 residues. Here the CDR3 reads CASSPPGLREGLEQYF. Written as DNA, the CDR3 is TGTGCCAGCTCACCACCGGGATTGAGGGAGGGCCTCGAGCAGTACTTC.

This chain connects TRBV5-6 to TRBJ2-1, with a possible D match to TRBD2 (6 bases). Trimming stripped 0 bases from V and 0 bases from J, with 19 bases between. The CDR3 extends over 19 amino acids. Germline V gene sequence: CDR1 SGHDT, CDR2 YYEEEE. CDR3: CASSLVGGIGLGSYNEQFF. In nucleotides, the CDR3 is TGTGCCAGCAGCTTGGTTGGGGGGATAGGGCTGGGCTCCTACAATGAGCAGTTCTTC.

The rearrangement links TRBV6-5 to TRBJ1-2; 8 positions match TRBD1. CDR1 is MNHEY and CDR2 is SVGAGI in the germline V gene. There are 16 residues in the CDR3. The junction had 8 bases not matched to a gene; V was cut back by 2 bases and J by 3 bases. The CDR3 coding sequence is TGTGCCAGCAGTTACGACGGACAGGGAGAGGACTATGGCTACACCTTC. It encodes CASSYDGQGEDYGYTF.

The V gene is TRBV10-2, the J gene TRBJ2-7; 14 bases line up with TRBD2. Germline V gene data show CDR1 as WSHSY and CDR2 as SAAADI. The length of the CDR3 is 14 residues. V was clipped by 6 bases and J by 6 bases; unmatched bases: 4. This CDR3 reads CASRFGLAGGEQYF. In nucleotides, the CDR3 is TGCGCCAGCAGATTCGGACTAGCGGGAGGCGAGCAGTACTTC.